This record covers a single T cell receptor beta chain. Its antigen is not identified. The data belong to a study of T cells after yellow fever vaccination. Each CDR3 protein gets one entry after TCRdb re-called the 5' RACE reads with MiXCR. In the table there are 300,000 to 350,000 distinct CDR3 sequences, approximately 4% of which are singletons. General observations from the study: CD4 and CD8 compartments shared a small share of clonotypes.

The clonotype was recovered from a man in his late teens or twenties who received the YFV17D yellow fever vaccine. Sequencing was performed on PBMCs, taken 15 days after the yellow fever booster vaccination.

The CDR3 DNA reads TGTGCCAGCAGCTTAGAATTGGTAGCTGAGCCCTACGAGCAGTACTTC. Protein product: CASSLELVAEPYEQYF. J is TRBJ2-7 and V is TRBV11-2; no reliable D call. From germline, CDR1 is SGHAT and CDR2 FQNNGV. Trimming left V 0 bases short and J 2 bases short, with 14 bases between. The CDR3 spans 16 residues.